This TCR beta chain was captured by sequencing in a study of blood T cell repertoires in COVID-19 (TCRdb year 2020). Some background on the complete study: Samples from collaborators originated in the United States, Italy and Spain and spanned both the acute and convalescent phases of COVID-19. The prospective study material was composed of cDNA or gDNA derived from T cells, B-cell-depleted T cells, or PBMCs. The dataset comprised deeply sampled blood TCRbeta repertoires from subjects exposed to, actively infected with, or recovered from COVID-19. The repertoires were released in a freely available public database meant as a resource for research on the immune response to SARS-CoV-2. The samples were drawn from two sources: the first 160 participants of the ongoing ImmuneRACE study, and 1,000 to 1,500 subjects contributed by 6 global collaborators. The sample metadata nearly always contained a de-identified subject ID, COVID-19 status, age in years and sex. Where HLA class I and class II types were available, the types were taken from metadata supplied by the sample provider, not from assay-based typing.

One collaborating source in Seattle enrolled patients while the patients were actively infected and followed the patients over time throughout the course of disease. Whole blood was collected in K2EDTA tubes by collaborating institutions according to the institutions' own protocols. Collaborator samples were shipped for TCRbeta analysis as frozen whole blood, isolated PBMCs, or DNA extracted from either sample type. The CDR1 and CDR2 encoded by the germline V gene are SGDLS and YYNGEE. V ends up 4 bases short and J 1 base short, with an unmatched junction base count of 2. From cysteine to phenylalanine, the CDR3 is 15 amino acids long. Just the 45-base CDR3 DNA is kept, in frame starting at base 1. In regard to this clone: Its antigen is still unknown. No base quality information exists; no much larger clone differs at one position.

Beyond this particular receptor, the publication reports: The amount of clinical and demographic metadata varied by source and participant and was provided uncurated.

TCRbeta CDR3 regions were amplified from genomic DNA using the immunoSEQ Assay, a bias-controlled multiplex PCR. Regarding the original processing steps: The number of nucleated cells in each sample was estimated from the amplification of reference gene primers within the assay. To quantify the absolute abundance of each unique TCRbeta CDR3 rearrangement, sequence reads were collapsed and filtered. Productive Simpson clonality was computed per sample as the square root of Simpson's diversity index over productive rearrangements. The table comes from immuneACCESS by way of TCRdb, which keeps in-frame sequences with V and J called. Part of the clones is missing from these tables; in studies checked, under half for an unresolved V gene and the rest for unknown reasons. The V and J calls and clone size come from that table; D and trimming were worked out from the DNA. This sample gives about 97,000 clones in total; roughly 92% of them show up just once. Of the sample, 1.5% to 2.5% falls within the top ten clones.

Rearrangement joined TRBV9 to TRBJ2-3, with 11 bases in between that match TRBD2. The receptor comes from a woman in her fifties or sixties with COVID-19, enrolled during active disease. Sequenced: peripheral blood. The sequenced DNA: TGTGCCAGCAGCCTTAGCGGGGGGGGCACAGATACGCAGTATTTT. Its product reads: CASSLSGGGTDTQYF.